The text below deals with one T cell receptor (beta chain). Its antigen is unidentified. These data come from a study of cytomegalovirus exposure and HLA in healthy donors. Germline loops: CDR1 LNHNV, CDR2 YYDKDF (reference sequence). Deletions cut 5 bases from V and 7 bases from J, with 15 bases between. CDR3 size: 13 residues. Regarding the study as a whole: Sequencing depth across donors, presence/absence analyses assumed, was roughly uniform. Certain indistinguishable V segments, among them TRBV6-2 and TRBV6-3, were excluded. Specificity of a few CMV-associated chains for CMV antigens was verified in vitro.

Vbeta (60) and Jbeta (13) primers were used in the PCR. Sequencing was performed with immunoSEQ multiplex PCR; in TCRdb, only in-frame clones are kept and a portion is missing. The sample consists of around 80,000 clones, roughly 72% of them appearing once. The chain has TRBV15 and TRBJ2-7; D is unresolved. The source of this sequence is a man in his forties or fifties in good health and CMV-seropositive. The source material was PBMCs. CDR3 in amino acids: CATSPRPQAEQYF. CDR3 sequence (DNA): TGTGCCACCAGCCCTCGTCCGCAGGCGGAGCAGTACTTC.